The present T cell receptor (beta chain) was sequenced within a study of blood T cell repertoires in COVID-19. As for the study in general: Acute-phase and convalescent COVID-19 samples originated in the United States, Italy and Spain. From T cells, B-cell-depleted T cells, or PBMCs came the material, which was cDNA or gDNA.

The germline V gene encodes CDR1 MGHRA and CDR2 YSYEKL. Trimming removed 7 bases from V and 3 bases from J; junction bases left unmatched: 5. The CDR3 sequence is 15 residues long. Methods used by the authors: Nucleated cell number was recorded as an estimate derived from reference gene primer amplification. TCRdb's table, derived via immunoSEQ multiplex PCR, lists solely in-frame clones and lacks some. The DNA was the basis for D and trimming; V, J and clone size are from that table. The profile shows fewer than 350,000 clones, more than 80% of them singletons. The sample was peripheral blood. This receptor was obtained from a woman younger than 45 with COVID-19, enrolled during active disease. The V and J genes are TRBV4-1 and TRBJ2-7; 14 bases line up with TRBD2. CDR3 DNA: TGCGCCAGCAACCAGGGGACTAGCGGGGGCTACGAGCAGTACTTC. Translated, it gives CASNQGTSGGYEQYF.